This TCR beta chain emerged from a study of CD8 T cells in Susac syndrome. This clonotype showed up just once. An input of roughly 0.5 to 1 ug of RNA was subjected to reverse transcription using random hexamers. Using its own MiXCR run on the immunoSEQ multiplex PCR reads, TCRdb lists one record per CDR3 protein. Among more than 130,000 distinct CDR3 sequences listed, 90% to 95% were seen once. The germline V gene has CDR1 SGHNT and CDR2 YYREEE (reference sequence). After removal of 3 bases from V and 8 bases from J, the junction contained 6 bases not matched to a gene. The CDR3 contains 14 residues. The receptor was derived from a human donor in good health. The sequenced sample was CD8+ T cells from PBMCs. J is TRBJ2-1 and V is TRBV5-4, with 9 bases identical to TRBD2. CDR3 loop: CASSSGLATDEQFF. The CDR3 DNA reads TGTGCCAGCAGCTCGGGACTAGCTACGGATGAGCAGTTCTTC.